Each of the 24 T cell receptor beta chains below was sequenced from the same sample in a study of regulatory T cells in long-lasting Graves disease. In building TCR beta libraries, iRepertoire HTBI primers were used together with Arm-PCR of CDR3 regions. TCRdb re-analysed the multiplex PCR reads in MiXCR, keeping a single row per CDR3 protein. The sample has approximately 300,000 distinct CDR3 sequences, 15% to 20% seen once. Regarding time point: newly diagnosed GD, antithyroid drugs for less than 3 months. Following extraction of RNA from PBMCs, that RNA was used to make the TCR library. The sequencing used peripheral blood mononuclear cells (PBMCs), collected at new diagnosis, from a patient treated with antithyroid drugs. The receptors originated from a female donor with Graves disease.

The genes are TRBV28 and TRBJ2-4; 11 bases are shared with TRBD2. The length of the CDR3 is 15 residues. The V segment lost 5 bases and the J segment 4 bases; nucleotides outside the gene matches: 4. Germline V gives CDR1 MDHEN, CDR2 SYDVKM. CDR3 region: CASSVTSGVKNIQYF. Here the CDR3 DNA reads TGTGCCAGCAGTGTGACTAGCGGGGTTAAAAACATTCAGTACTTC.

The chain is built from TRBV6-2 or TRBV6-3 and TRBJ2-3; no definite D call. This CDR3 is built from 17 residues. Germline V gene lookup returns CDR1 MNHEY and CDR2 SVGEGT. V was cut by 4 bases and J by 6 bases, with 23 bases left in between. The DNA of the CDR3 is TGTGCCAGCAGTTGGACCGACCTGGAAACCAGCCTGGATACGCAGTATTTT. It yields the protein CASSWTDLETSLDTQYF.

The CDR3 protein is CRLKGFDNEQFF. CDR3 bases: TGCAGGCTTAAGGGGTTTGACAATGAGCAGTTCTTC. J is TRBJ2-1 and V is TRBV20-1; D may be TRBD1 (5 bases). The germline V gene has CDR1 DFQATT and CDR2 SNEGSKA (reference sequence). The CDR3 has 12 amino acids.

The rearrangement uses TRBV18 and TRBJ2-1; D may be TRBD2 (5 bases). There are 14 residues in the CDR3. Trimming took 0 bases from V and 7 from J, leaving 10 bases between them. Per germline, CDR1 KGHSH and CDR2 LQKENI. This CDR3 reads CASSPPGVGNEQFF. The CDR3 nucleotides are TGTGCCAGCTCACCACCGGGAGTTGGGAATGAGCAGTTCTTC.

This chain connects TRBV6-1 to TRBJ2-7; 8 bases match TRBD2. Germline V gives CDR1 MNHNS, CDR2 SASEGT. The CDR3 is 16 amino acids. V was clipped by 2 bases and J by 4 bases; unmatched bases: 10. CDR3 sequence reads: CASSEFSGTLEYEQYF. CDR3 coding DNA: TGTGCCAGCAGTGAATTTAGCGGGACCTTAGAGTACGAGCAGTACTTC.

Remarks on this clonotype: Just one base apart from a much larger clone, this may be a read error. The chain combines TRBV2 with TRBJ1-5; unclear D gene. Germline V gives CDR1 SNHLY, CDR2 FYNNEI. This CDR3 spans 13 amino acids. This CDR3 is CDSNSYSNQPQHF. As DNA, the CDR3 is TGTGACAGCAATTCATATAGCAATCAGCCCCAGCATTTT.

This clonotype has at least ten counts. V gene TRBV25-1 combines with J gene TRBJ2-1; maybe TRBD1 (6 bases). The CDR3 has 14 residues. Germline assignment: CDR1 MGHDK and CDR2 SYGVNS. The ends were cut back, 5 bases at V and 4 bases at J, with 12 bases in the middle. The CDR3 reads CASSRSGAYNEQFF. In nucleotides, the CDR3 is TGTGCCAGCAGTCGATCAGGGGCTTACAATGAGCAGTTCTTC.

The CDR3: CATSTGQGKGEQYF. The CDR3 nucleotides read TGTGCCACCAGCACGGGACAGGGGAAGGGCGAGCAGTACTTC. V and J are TRBV15 and TRBJ2-7; 10 bases fit TRBD1. The junction had 6 bases not matched to a gene; V was cut back by 4 bases and J by 6 bases. In germline, CDR1 is LNHNV, CDR2 YYDKDF (reference sequence). The CDR3 length is 14 residues.

In its sample, this clonotype was seen a few times. One base away lies a much larger clone, so this may be a sequencing read error. The conserved closing phenylalanine or tryptophan is absent in this CDR3, likely reflecting a read error. Written as DNA, the CDR3 is TGTGCCAGCAGTTTAACCCCGGGAGGGTGGGAGCAGTACCTC. It translates to CASSLTPGGWEQYL. V gene TRBV12-3 or TRBV12-4 combines with J gene TRBJ2-7; 8 bases map to TRBD2. The CDR3 is 14 amino acids. The trim removed 2 bases at V and 7 bases at J, leaving 7 bases unmatched.

This clonotype was seen ten or more times. This rearrangement joins TRBV5-1 to TRBJ1-2; 11 nucleotides line up with TRBD1. This CDR3 has 16 amino acids. Germline V lookup: CDR1 SGHRS, CDR2 YFSETQ. The V segment lost 4 bases and the J segment 2 bases; nucleotides outside the gene matches: 7. The CDR3 loop is CASSPGQGGANYGYTF. CDR3 bases: TGCGCCAGCAGCCCGGGACAGGGGGGGGCCAACTATGGCTACACCTTC.

The chain couples TRBV18 to TRBJ2-3; TRBD2 is a possible D gene (6 bases). Germline loops: CDR1 KGHSH, CDR2 LQKENI. The germline V and J ends were trimmed by 3 bases and 5 bases, with 15 bases remaining between them. This CDR3 comprises 15 residues. CDR3 loop: CASSPPEGLRDTQYF. The CDR3 DNA follows: TGTGCCAGCTCACCTCCGGAGGGCCTCAGAGATACGCAGTATTTT.

This clonotype has more than one count but fewer than ten. V usage is TRBV29-1 and J usage is TRBJ2-5; no firm D call. From germline, CDR1 is SQVTM and CDR2 ANQGSEA. V lost 7 bases and J 4 bases, leaving 16 bases between the germline ends. The CDR3 is 13 residues long. The chain's CDR3 is CSADLLKGETQYF. CDR3 nucleotide sequence: TGCAGCGCAGACTTACTTAAGGGAGAGACCCAGTACTTC.

Of note for this clonotype: This may come from a read error, since a much larger clone is one base off. V and J are TRBV7-3 and TRBJ1-1; no clear D. The CDR3 loop spans 13 amino acids. CDR1 SGHTA and CDR2 FQGTGA come from the germline V gene. The CDR3: CASSPKPGGEASF. In nucleotides, the CDR3 is TGTGCCAGCAGCCCCAAGCCGGGTGGTGAAGCTTCCTTT.

The chain is built from TRBV12-3 or TRBV12-4 and TRBJ2-1; 9 bases fit TRBD1. J gave up 3 bases and V 3 bases, and 3 bases lay outside the gene matches. The CDR3 has 15 amino acids. Here the CDR3 DNA reads TGTGCCAGCAGTTTGGGACAGGGATTCTACAATGAGCAGTTCTTC. This gives the protein CASSLGQGFYNEQFF.

Note on this clonotype: This may be a read error: a much more frequent sequence differs by one nucleotide. The V call is TRBV5-1, the J call TRBJ2-3; 8 bases fit TRBD1. Looked up from germline, CDR1 is SGHRS and CDR2 is YFSETQ. The CDR3 loop spans 16 amino acids. The CDR3, as DNA: TGCGCCAGCAGCCCCGGACAGGGAAGGATCACAGATACGAAGTATTTT. Amino acid sequence: CASSPGQGRITDTKYF. The complete variable domain, with remaining parts taken from reference TRBV5-1 and TRBJ2-3, reads KAGVTQTPRYLIKTRGQQVTLSCSPISGHRSVSWYQQTPGQGLQFLFEYFSETQRNKGNFPGRFSGRQFSNSRSEMNVSTLELGDSALYLCASSPGQGRITDTKYFGPGTRLTVL.

A single count supports this clonotype. A much larger clone differs from this one at a single base, so this may be a read error. This chain joins TRBV4-2 and TRBJ1-6; no clear D. The CDR3 length is 14 residues. Germline V gene lookup returns CDR1 LGHNA and CDR2 YNFKEQ. CDR3 sequence reads: CASSQDRRNSPPHF. CDR3 nucleotides: TGTGCCAGCAGCCAAGATCGACGGAATTCACCCCCCCACTTT.

The CDR3 sequence: CASSPAGQVYNEQFF. For the CDR3, the DNA is TGTGCCAGCAGCCCAGCGGGACAGGTGTACAATGAGCAGTTCTTC. J is TRBJ2-1 and V is TRBV7-9; the D gene is possibly TRBD1 (8 bases). Germline-derived CDR1 and CDR2 are SEHNR and FQNEAQ (reference sequence). Deletions cut 5 bases from V and 4 bases from J, with 15 bases between. The CDR3 contains 15 residues.

The gene calls are TRBV18 and TRBJ2-3; 10 bases match TRBD1. Germline assignment: CDR1 KGHSH and CDR2 LQKENI. This CDR3 region has 15 residues. V lost 4 bases and J lost 4; bases outside the gene matches: 5. In DNA form, the CDR3 reads TGTGCCAGCTCACAGACAGGGGGCGACCCAGATACGCAGTATTTT. It yields the protein CASSQTGGDPDTQYF.

In this sample, this clonotype turned up a few times. The rearrangement links TRBV18 to TRBJ1-5; the match to TRBD1 covers 9 bases. Losses at the gene ends were 6 bases for V and 10 bases for J; bases not matched to a gene: 16. CDR3 length: 16 amino acids. Germline CDR1 reads KGHSH; CDR2 reads LQKENI. CDR3 DNA: TGTGCCAGCTCCCCAACTAGGGGACAGGGTACATCTCCCCAGCATTTT. Its protein is CASSPTRGQGTSPQHF.

There are many counts of this clonotype. CDR3 in DNA: TGTGCCAGCAGCCTTGCAGGGGCGCGGACTAATGAAAAACTGTTTTTT. Translated: CASSLAGARTNEKLFF. This rearrangement joins TRBV11-2 to TRBJ1-4, with a weak D call TRBD1 (6 bases). Germline CDR1 SGHAT, CDR2 FQNNGV. The CDR3 runs to 16 residues. With 5 bases removed from V and 2 bases from J, the gap between germline ends came to 15 bases.

The sample holds many counts of this clonotype. The chain employs TRBV3-1 and TRBJ2-7, with TRBD2 matching 7 bases. Germline V gives CDR1 LGHDT, CDR2 YNNKEL (reference sequence). V lost 1 base to trimming and J lost 0 bases; unmatched junction nucleotides: 3. The CDR3 has 15 amino acids. This chain's CDR3 is CASSQGLAVSYEQYF. The CDR3, as DNA: TGTGCCAGCAGCCAAGGGCTAGCGGTCTCCTACGAGCAGTACTTC.

This clonotype has at least ten counts. The gene calls are TRBV12-3 or TRBV12-4 and TRBJ2-3, with D perhaps TRBD1 or TRBD2 (5 bases each). The CDR3 sequence is 13 residues long. Trimming cost V 6 bases and J 0 bases, with 7 bases left between them. Written as DNA, the CDR3 is TGTGCCAGCAGCAGGGACAGCACAGATACGCAGTATTTT. Protein product: CASSRDSTDTQYF.

The V and J genes are TRBV2 and TRBJ2-1; TRBD1 agrees at 9 bases. The CDR3 consists of 14 residues. Germline CDR1 reads SNHLY; CDR2 reads FYNNEI. Trimming removed 5 bases from V and 7 bases from J; junction bases left unmatched: 6. CDR3 protein: CASSSTGGRNEQFF. CDR3 DNA: TGTGCCAGCAGTTCGACAGGGGGTCGAAATGAGCAGTTCTTC.

V usage is TRBV6-2 or TRBV6-3 and J usage is TRBJ2-1, with D possibly matching TRBD1 (5 bases). V shed 0 bases and J shed 9 bases, with 9 bases lying between them. The CDR3 sequence is 13 residues long. Germline V gene lookup returns CDR1 MNHEY and CDR2 SVGEGT. In DNA, the CDR3 is TGTGCCAGCAGTTACTCGGTGCAGGGTGAGCAGTTCTTC. This sequence encodes CASSYSVQGEQFF.